Below are 13 T cell receptor beta chains sequenced from a single sample in a study of blood T cell repertoires in COVID-19. TCRdb's copy holds only in-frame clones and misses some; the assay was immunoSEQ multiplex PCR. Of a few hundred thousand clones listed, roughly 88% are singletons. The specimen sequenced was peripheral blood. The receptors here all came from a human donor in a cohort sampled during active COVID-19.

The V gene is TRBV7-8, the J gene TRBJ2-7; 7 bases match TRBD1. V shed 4 bases and J 4 bases; nucleotides not matched to a gene: 7. The CDR3 is 14 amino acids. Per the germline V gene, CDR1 is SGHVS and CDR2 is FQNEAQ. CDR3 region: CASSSSDRKYEQYF. In DNA form, the CDR3 reads TGTGCCAGCAGCTCCTCGGACAGGAAATACGAGCAGTACTTC.

This clone has at least ten counts. This sequence joins TRBV10-2 and TRBJ2-2; D gene ambiguous. The CDR3 runs 15 residues. The V gene's germline CDR1 is WSHSY and CDR2 SAAADI. Trimming pared 2 bases from V and 1 base from J, leaving 8 bases between. The CDR3: CASSETRRNTGELFF. CDR3 DNA sequence: TGCGCCAGCAGTGAGACGAGGCGGAACACCGGGGAGCTGTTTTTT.

The chain carries TRBV5-1 and TRBJ2-2, with 9 bases fitting TRBD2. Germline CDR1 SGHRS, CDR2 YFSETQ. V dropped 5 bases and J dropped 1; count of bases not matched to a gene: 3. The CDR3 totals 15 residues. CDR3 DNA: TGCGCCAGCAGTAAGACTAGCGGGAACACCGGGGAGCTGTTTTTT. It yields the protein CASSKTSGNTGELFF.

The sample holds many counts of this clone. Other DNA sequences from this sample encode an identical CDR3 as well. The V call is TRBV3-1 (or the pseudogene TRBV3-2), the J call TRBJ1-2, with a weak D call TRBD1 (5 bases). The CDR3 runs 13 residues. The germline V gene has CDR1 LGHDT and CDR2 YNNKEL (reference sequence). Trimming took 3 bases from V and 4 from J, leaving 9 bases between them. CDR3 coding DNA: TGTGCCAGCAGCCAGGGGGGTGGCTATGGCTACACCTTC. This sequence encodes CASSQGGGYGYTF.

V gene TRBV19 combines with J gene TRBJ1-5, with a possible D match to TRBD1 (6 bases). The V end lost 2 bases, the J end lost 3 bases, and 14 bases lay between the germline ends. Looked up from germline, CDR1 is LNHDA and CDR2 is SQIVND (reference sequence). The CDR3 is 16 residues long. CDR3 nucleotide sequence: TGTGCCAGTAGTATACAGGGGACAACCTCCAATCAGCCCCAGCATTTT. Residues: CASSIQGTTSNQPQHF.

This sequence joins TRBV2 and TRBJ2-1; 12 nucleotides align to TRBD2. J was trimmed by 6 bases and V by 9 bases; bases with no gene match: 6. The CDR3 sequence is 14 residues long. Germline V gene data show CDR1 as SNHLY and CDR2 as FYNNEI. CDR3 coding DNA: TGTGCCAGTCGACTAGCGGGAGTTGGCAATGAGCAGTTCTTC. Translating it yields CASRLAGVGNEQFF.

Only a few counts were recorded for this clone. This chain's CDR3 is CASSPTGNGANVLTF. The CDR3 DNA is TGTGCCAGCAGCCCGACAGGGAATGGGGCCAACGTCCTGACTTTC. The V call is TRBV14, the J call TRBJ2-6; 7 positions agree with TRBD1. The CDR3 length is 15 residues. From germline, CDR1 is SGHDN and CDR2 FVKESK. V shed 4 bases and J 3 bases; nucleotides not matched to a gene: 3.

V gene TRBV7-9 combines with J gene TRBJ1-2; no reliable D call. V was pared by 4 bases and J by 8 bases, with 23 bases between. Germline V lookup: CDR1 SEHNR, CDR2 FQNEAQ (reference sequence). CDR3 length equals 16 residues. CDR3 coding DNA: TGTGCCAGCAGCTCATTTCGGACGACACGGGCGGGAGGCTACACCTTC. Protein sequence: CASSSFRTTRAGGYTF.

This clone was detected only a few times. This chain uses TRBV19 with TRBJ2-7, with TRBD2 identical over 8 bases. CDR1 is LNHDA and CDR2 is SQIVND in the germline V gene (reference sequence). This CDR3 region has 13 residues. V gave up 5 bases and J gave up 6 bases; unmatched junction bases: 6. CDR3 sequence (DNA): TGTGCCAGTAGTTCGGGACTAGTAGGCGAGCAGTACTTC. Protein sequence: CASSSGLVGEQYF.

CDR3 bases: TGCGCCAGCAGCTTGGTTACGGGGACCCAGTACTTC. Protein sequence: CASSLVTGTQYF. The chain has TRBV5-1 and TRBJ2-5; D is uncertain. The V gene lost 0 bases and the J gene lost 7 bases, with 7 bases spanning the gap. The germline V gene encodes CDR1 SGHRS and CDR2 YFSETQ. The CDR3 extends over 12 amino acids.

This rearrangement joins TRBV7-9 to TRBJ2-1, with D possibly matching TRBD2 (6 bases). Germline V gene data show CDR1 as SEHNR and CDR2 as FQNEAQ (reference sequence). The CDR3 covers 15 residues. V lost 5 bases to trimming and J lost 4 bases, with 15 bases between them. CDR3 nucleotide sequence: TGTGCCAGCAGCCCCCCGGGAGCTTTGTACAATGAGCAGTTCTTC. The encoded protein is CASSPPGALYNEQFF.

The chain couples TRBV6-5 to TRBJ2-7, with a weak D call TRBD2 (6 bases). The germline V gene encodes CDR1 MNHEY and CDR2 SVGAGI. The CDR3 contains 15 residues. V was trimmed by 0 bases and J by 0 bases, leaving 9 bases between them. CDR3 in amino acids: CASSYSAGRSYEQYF. DNA for the CDR3: TGTGCCAGCAGTTACTCGGCGGGGCGCTCCTACGAGCAGTACTTC.

This clone occurred a few times. The gene calls are TRBV18 and TRBJ1-1, with D tentatively TRBD1 (5 bases). There are 15 residues in the CDR3. Germline-derived CDR1 and CDR2 are KGHSH and LQKENI. Trimming stripped 3 bases from V and 2 bases from J, with 13 bases between. DNA of the CDR3: TGTGCCAGCTCACCTTTGACAGCGAGAAACACTGAAGCTTTCTTT. It yields the protein CASSPLTARNTEAFF.